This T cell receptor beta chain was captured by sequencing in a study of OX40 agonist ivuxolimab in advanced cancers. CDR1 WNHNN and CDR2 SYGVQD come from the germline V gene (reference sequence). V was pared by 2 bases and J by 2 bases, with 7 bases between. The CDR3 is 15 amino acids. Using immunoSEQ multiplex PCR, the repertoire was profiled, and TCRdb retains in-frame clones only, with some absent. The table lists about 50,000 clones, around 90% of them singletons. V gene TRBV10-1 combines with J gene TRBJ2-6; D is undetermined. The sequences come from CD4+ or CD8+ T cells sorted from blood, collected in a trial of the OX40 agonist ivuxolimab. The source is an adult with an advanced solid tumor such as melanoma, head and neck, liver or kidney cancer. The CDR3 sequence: CASSEGDAGANVLTF. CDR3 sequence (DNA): TGCGCCAGCAGTGAGGGGGATGCTGGGGCCAACGTCCTGACTTTC.